Listed here are 15 T cell receptor beta chains from one sample, sequenced in a study of OX40 agonist ivuxolimab in advanced cancers. Assay: immunoSEQ multiplex PCR; the TCRdb copy retains only in-frame clones and omits some. The sample lists 55,000 to 65,000 clones, 85% to 90% occurring once. The sample in question was CD4+ or CD8+ T cells sorted from blood, obtained in a trial of the OX40 agonist ivuxolimab. The receptors here all came from an adult with an advanced solid tumor such as melanoma, head and neck, liver or kidney cancer.

The sample holds one count of this clone. V is TRBV7-9 and J is TRBJ1-3; TRBD1 might be the D (5 bases). Per germline, CDR1 SEHNR and CDR2 FQNEAQ (reference sequence). Trimming stripped 5 bases from V and 3 bases from J, with 14 bases between. The CDR3 has 15 amino acids. In nucleotides, the CDR3 is TGTGCCAGCAGCACCGGGGGGGGTGGTGGAAACACCATATATTTT. Protein sequence: CASSTGGGGGNTIYF. Filled out from reference TRBV7-9 and TRBJ1-3, the complete variable domain reads DTGVSQNPRHKITKRGQNVTFRCDPISEHNRLYWYRQTLGQGPEFLTYFQNEAQLEKSRLLSDRFSAERPKGSFSTLEIQRTEQGDSAMYLCASSTGGGGGNTIYFGEGSWLTVV.

This clone was observed a few times. The chain uses TRBV10-1 and TRBJ1-5; 10 bases map to TRBD1. The ends lost 5 bases at V and 4 bases at J; junction bases unmatched: 2. Germline V gene data show CDR1 as WNHNN and CDR2 as SYGVQD (reference sequence). The length of the CDR3 is 14 residues. CDR3 nucleotide sequence: TGCGCCAGCAGTACGGGACAGGGGAATCAGCCCCAGCATTTT. It encodes CASSTGQGNQPQHF.

This chain joins TRBV18 and TRBJ2-6; perhaps D is TRBD1 or TRBD2 (6 bases each). The germline CDR1 and CDR2 sequences are KGHSH and LQKENI. The CDR3 runs to 19 residues. V shed 8 bases and J shed 2 bases, with 25 bases lying between them. The CDR3 bases are TGTGCCAGCCCCGGGGGCCAAGGACAGACTAAAGCTGGGGCCAACGTCCTGACTTTC. Its translation: CASPGGQGQTKAGANVLTF.

V and J are TRBV11-3 and TRBJ1-2; D is unresolved. The V end was cut by 0 bases, the J end by 6 bases, with 17 bases between. The CDR3 contains 16 residues. Germline assignment: CDR1 SGHNT and CDR2 YENEEA. CDR3 amino acids: CASSLDPATLGNGYTF. The DNA for the CDR3 is TGTGCCAGCAGCTTAGATCCCGCCACGCTTGGGAATGGCTACACCTTC.

This clone has more than one count but fewer than ten. The chain joins TRBV13 to TRBJ1-1; no clear D gene. CDR1 is PRHDT, CDR2 FYEKMQ, per germline (reference sequence). The CDR3 runs 14 residues. The V and J ends lost 5 bases and 5 bases respectively, with 15 bases between them. The CDR3 DNA follows: TGTGCCAGCAGCCTCCGGCAGGTGGGGACTGAAGCTTTCTTT. It encodes CASSLRQVGTEAFF.

This clone was observed once. The V call is TRBV5-8, the J call TRBJ1-2; 7 bases match TRBD1. The V segment lost 7 bases and the J segment 4 bases; nucleotides outside the gene matches: 7. Germline CDR1 is SGHTS and CDR2 is YDEGEE. The CDR3 has 13 residues. CDR3: CASLYRGSYGYTF. The CDR3 region has the DNA TGTGCCAGCTTATACAGGGGTAGCTATGGCTACACCTTC. Together with reference TRBV5-8 and TRBJ1-2, the CDR3 gives the full variable domain: EAGVTQSPTHLIKTRGQQATLRCSPISGHTSVYWYQQALGLGLQFLLWYDEGEERNRGNFPPRFSGRQFPNYSSELNVNALELEDSALYLCASLYRGSYGYTFGSGTRLTVV.

This chain links TRBV18 with TRBJ1-3; a weak D match, TRBD1 (5 bases). The germline gives CDR1 KGHSH, CDR2 LQKENI. The CDR3 is 14 residues long. V was cut by 4 bases and J by 2 bases, with 9 bases left in between. The CDR3 nucleotides read TGTGCCAGCTCACTACAGGCAGCTGGAAACACCATATATTTT. Amino acid sequence: CASSLQAAGNTIYF.

The J gene is TRBJ1-2, the V gene TRBV27; tentative D call: TRBD1 (6 bases). The CDR3 is 17 residues long. With 1 base removed from V and 1 base from J, the gap between germline ends came to 16 bases. The V gene's germline CDR1 is MNHEY and CDR2 SMNVEV (reference sequence). The CDR3 loop is CASSLWANDRINYGYTF. CDR3 nucleotides: TGTGCCAGCAGTTTATGGGCCAATGACAGGATTAACTATGGCTACACCTTC.

The chain uses TRBV7-3 and TRBJ1-1; possible D gene TRBD1, 5 bases. The CDR3 covers 13 residues. V shed 1 base and J shed 5 bases, with 8 bases lying between them. Germline V gene data show CDR1 as SGHTA and CDR2 as FQGTGA. The CDR3 is CASSLNPGTEAFF. The CDR3 region has the DNA TGTGCCAGCAGCTTAAACCCAGGGACTGAAGCTTTCTTT.

The chain links TRBV7-9 to TRBJ2-3, with D unclear. V lost 1 base and J 3 bases, leaving 8 bases between the germline ends. Germline V CDR1 and CDR2: SEHNR, FQNEAQ (reference sequence). CDR3 length: 14 residues. The CDR3 region has the DNA TGTGCCAGCAGCTTAGTTGCCAGAACAGATACGCAGTATTTT. It is translated as CASSLVARTDTQYF.

This clone is a singleton in its sample. V usage is TRBV4-2 and J usage is TRBJ2-5, with D hard to call. Germline loops: CDR1 LGHNA, CDR2 YNFKEQ. Deletions cut 0 bases from V and 5 bases from J, with 7 bases between. This CDR3 has 13 amino acids. CDR3 in amino acids: CASSQDSAETQYF. The CDR3 nucleotides are TGTGCCAGCAGCCAAGACAGCGCTGAGACCCAGTACTTC.

This sequence joins TRBV18 and TRBJ2-7, with 7 bases that match TRBD2. The trim removed 4 bases at V and 4 bases at J, leaving 10 bases unmatched. The CDR3 runs to 15 residues. Germline V CDR1 and CDR2: KGHSH, LQKENI. CDR3 bases: TGTGCCAGCTCACGGGCCGGTGGGGGGGAATACGAGCAGTACTTC. Protein product: CASSRAGGGEYEQYF.

The genes are TRBV9 and TRBJ1-2; 11 nucleotides agree with TRBD1. V gave up 3 bases and J gave up 4 bases; unmatched junction bases: 2. This CDR3 spans 14 amino acids. Per germline, CDR1 SGDLS and CDR2 YYNGEE. CDR3 sequence: CASSGTGGGYGYTF. The CDR3 DNA follows: TGTGCCAGCAGCGGGACAGGGGGCGGCTATGGCTACACCTTC.

The genes are TRBV6-6 and TRBJ1-5; unclear D gene. V lost 5 bases, J lost 3 bases, and 11 bases lay in between. Germline V gives CDR1 MNHNY, CDR2 SVGAGI (reference sequence). CDR3 size: 14 residues. The CDR3 DNA follows: TGTGCCAGCAGTAAACAGCGGAACAATCAGCCCCAGCATTTT. Protein product: CASSKQRNNQPQHF.

This chain uses TRBV5-1 with TRBJ2-5; a possible D gene is TRBD2 (5 bases). With the DNA end fitting TRBJ2-7 better, the J assignment may be wrong. The CDR3 runs 17 residues. Per the germline V gene, CDR1 is SGHRS and CDR2 is YFSETQ. As DNA, the CDR3 is TGCGCCAGCAGCTTGGCAGCGGTCACCGGCGGCTCCTACGAGCAGTACTTC. This encodes CASSLAAVTGGSYEQYF.